This TCR beta chain derives from a study of beta chain features in type 1 diabetes (dated by TCRdb to 2016 to 2018). Background on the whole study: Mean age, gender distribution, total cell number and subset yield did not differ between patients and healthy donors. Across all samples, around 100 million sorted cells were examined, and cell number per subset correlated strongly with RNA yield. In the study, TCRB repertoires of sorted circulating CD4+ T cell subsets from recently diagnosed type 1 diabetes patients were compared with those of matched healthy donors. Whereas all 30 or so donors provided naive and central memory subsets, regulatory and stem cell-like memory subsets were isolated from just 8 patients and roughly eight healthy donors. Broad study findings and their caveats: Patients with type 1 diabetes made fewer insertions and deleted more nucleotides at VDJ recombination sites, implying thymic rearrangement abnormalities. Because the HLA sub-analyses included only small numbers of individuals, any influence of HLA type on TCRB rearrangement was left unresolved. Naive, central memory and regulatory TCRB repertoires appeared more similar among patients than among healthy donors. Type 1 diabetes patients showed a moderate but significant shortening of TCRB CDR3 length in all four CD4+ subsets. Shorter templates might be favored by PCR, yet because patient and control samples were amplified and corrected together, any such skew would affect both groups equally. Because cDNA was sequenced instead of genomic DNA, activated cells with high expression could be over-represented, although the groups did not differ in activation or CD3 levels.

A single peripheral blood draw of about 116 mL on average was collected from each donor into heparinised tubes. Naive, central memory, regulatory and stem cell-like memory CD4+ T cells were sorted on a BD FACSAria II using a panel including CD45RO, CCR7, CD25, CD127, CD95 and CD27. All sorted populations exceeded 95% purity. Right away, PBMCs were isolated by Lymphoprep density gradient centrifugation and were stained directly, with no culture step. So that batch effects would be minimized, each experiment stained and sorted samples in pairs, pairing one healthy donor with one patient. The High Capacity cDNA Reverse Transcription Kit was used to reverse transcribe all of the isolated RNA, meaning that expressed TCRB transcripts were what got sequenced. Deep immunoSEQ sequencing was performed on naive, central memory and regulatory T cell samples, with an average of around 3.4 million total reads per sample. Sorted cells were lysed in RLT buffer, and RNA was extracted using DNase-treated RNeasy Micro or Mini kits according to cell number. To prevent cross-contamination, each cell subset was processed individually, whereas patient and healthy donor samples were processed jointly. TCRB sequences were amplified from cDNA with the immunoSEQ multiplex PCR, producing 87-bp fragments spanning the CDR3 region. Sequencing of the amplicons was done on the Illumina HiSeq platform. The paper's processing steps were these. PCR bias was corrected computationally using synthetic template baselines, and reads within Hamming distance 2 were collapsed, with unmergeable singletons discarded. Reads were aligned against IMGT to assign V, D and J genes, CDR3 length and insertions or deletions at six rearrangement sites. Within each subset, clonotype counts were normalized to sorted cell number, and only after that were true diversity and Gini coefficients computed with the tcR R package. The overlap coefficient, calculated on TCRB nucleotide sequences, was used to measure repertoire sharing. Out-of-frame TCRB sequences from naive cells were analyzed as a proxy for the pre-selection repertoire. TCRdb limited this immuneACCESS table to in-frame rearrangements with V and J called. A share of clones is missing; checked studies link under half to unresolved V genes, and the rest is unexplained. V and J calls and clone size are given by that table; D and trimming were obtained from the DNA. The sample includes roughly 730,000 clones, with roughly 13% observed a single time. The ten largest clonotypes hold approximately 0.021% of the sample.

The germline V gene provides CDR1 MDHEN and CDR2 SYDVKM. V lost 3 bases and J lost 0 bases; the stretch between them is 17 bases long. Including cysteine and phenylalanine, the CDR3 has 17 amino acids. Of the read, only the CDR3 DNA is kept; its 51 bases are in frame from base 1. As concerns this clone: There is no known antigen for this receptor. No much larger clonotype is one base removed from it; base qualities were not supplied.

Sequencing used naive CD4+ T cells from blood. The cell subset or site label corresponds to: true naive CD4+ T cells. The V and J segments used are TRBV28 and TRBJ1-2, with an unclear D gene assignment. The receptor was isolated from a young man with type 1 diabetes. The DNA is TGTGCCAGCAGTTTTCTGGCCTCTAAGGGAACTAACTATGGCTACACCTTC. Translated, this is CASSFLASKGTNYGYTF.